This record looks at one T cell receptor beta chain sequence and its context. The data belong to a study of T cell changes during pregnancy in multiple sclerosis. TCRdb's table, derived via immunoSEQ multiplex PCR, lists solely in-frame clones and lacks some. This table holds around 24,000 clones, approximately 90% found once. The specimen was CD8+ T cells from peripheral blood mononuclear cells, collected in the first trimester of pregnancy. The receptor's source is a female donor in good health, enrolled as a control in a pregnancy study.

CDR3 protein: CASSLAGYEQFF. DNA of the CDR3: TGTGCCAGCAGCTTGGCAGGGTATGAGCAGTTCTTC. The V gene is TRBV5-4, the J gene TRBJ2-1; a possible D gene is TRBD1 (5 bases). This CDR3 is built from 12 residues. V lost 0 bases and J lost 8, with 6 bases in between. Germline V gives CDR1 SGHNT, CDR2 YYREEE (reference sequence).